Below, 14 T cell receptor beta chains from the same sample are listed, as sequenced in a study of cytomegalovirus exposure and HLA in healthy donors. Use of 60 Vbeta and 13 Jbeta primers characterized the PCR. Method: immunoSEQ multiplex PCR; TCRdb's copy keeps in-frame clones and lacks some. The sample contains some 140,000 clones, roughly 75% of which appear only once. Sequencing was performed on PBMCs. Receptor source: a man in his thirties or forties in good health.

In nucleotides, the CDR3 is TGTGCCAGCAGCCGACAGGGCTTGACTGAAGCTTTCTTT. It specifies CASSRQGLTEAFF. The V call is TRBV2, the J call TRBJ1-1; 7 bases align to TRBD1. V lost 6 bases, J lost 5 bases, and 6 bases stayed unmatched. Per germline, CDR1 SNHLY and CDR2 FYNNEI. The CDR3 has 13 amino acids.

In regard to this clone: At one of its ends the junction is not consistent with the germline gene, which may arise from a read error. V and J are TRBV7-9 and TRBJ1-5, with 7 bases aligning to TRBD1. Germline V gene lookup returns CDR1 SEHNR and CDR2 FQNEAQ (reference sequence). This CDR3 is built from 16 residues. The CDR3 sequence: CSRGKGGPGPVQPQHF. The CDR3 nucleotides are TGTTCCAGGGGGAAAGGGGGCCCCGGGCCCGTTCAGCCCCAGCATTTT.

The chain joins TRBV4-1 to TRBJ2-7; no clear D. The CDR3 sequence is 12 residues long. Trimming shortened V by 1 base and J by 6 bases, and 7 bases separated the two germline ends. Looked up from germline, CDR1 is MGHRA and CDR2 is YSYEKL. The CDR3 protein is CASSQVQSEQYF. CDR3 DNA sequence: TGCGCCAGCAGCCAAGTTCAGTCCGAGCAGTACTTC.

The V call is TRBV13, the J call TRBJ2-3, with D perhaps TRBD2 (5 bases). Deletions cut 5 bases from V and 1 base from J, with 10 bases between. This CDR3 contains 14 residues. Per the germline V gene, CDR1 is PRHDT and CDR2 is FYEKMQ (reference sequence). The CDR3 loop is CASSPGLGTDTQYF. DNA for the CDR3: TGTGCCAGCAGCCCAGGACTTGGCACAGATACGCAGTATTTT.

The chain links TRBV28 to TRBJ1-5, with D tentatively TRBD1 (6 bases). Germline V gene data show CDR1 as MDHEN and CDR2 as SYDVKM. The CDR3 loop spans 14 amino acids. V dropped 7 bases and J dropped 6 bases, with 16 bases sitting between them. In nucleotides, the CDR3 is TGTGCCAGCACCGGGGGGGGCCCACCTCAGCCCCAGCATTTT. It codes for CASTGGGPPQPQHF.

The V call is TRBV7-9, the J call TRBJ1-2; D gene ambiguous. Germline V CDR1 and CDR2: SEHNR, FQNEAQ (reference sequence). The V end lost 4 bases, the J end lost 1 base, and 16 bases lay between the germline ends. CDR3 length: 16 residues. In nucleotides, the CDR3 is TGTGCCAGCAGCTCCAACGACGCGGCGCATAACTATGGCTACACCTTC. The encoded protein is CASSSNDAAHNYGYTF. Full variable domain (missing parts from reference TRBV7-9 and TRBJ1-2): DTGVSQNPRHKITKRGQNVTFRCDPISEHNRLYWYRQTLGQGPEFLTYFQNEAQLEKSRLLSDRFSAERPKGSFSTLEIQRTEQGDSAMYLCASSSNDAAHNYGYTFGSGTRLTVV.

The chain recombines TRBV6-1 with TRBJ1-2; no reliable D call. CDR1 and CDR2 (germline): MNHNS, SASEGT. V was clipped by 6 bases and J by 4 bases, with 12 bases between them. There are 13 residues in the CDR3. The CDR3 sequence: CASSPTEFYGYTF. The CDR3 coding sequence is TGTGCCAGCAGCCCTACGGAGTTCTATGGCTACACCTTC.

The rearrangement uses TRBV6-6 and TRBJ1-1; D may be TRBD1 (6 bases). Looked up from germline, CDR1 is MNHNY and CDR2 is SVGAGI (reference sequence). V lost 4 bases and J lost 6, with 9 bases in between. The CDR3 length is 12 residues. CDR3 DNA sequence: TGTGCCAGCAGTTCTTGGACAGCTGAAGCTTTCTTT. Protein product: CASSSWTAEAFF.

The chain is built from TRBV28 and TRBJ2-6; TRBD2 matches at 7 bases. The V and J ends lost 6 bases and 4 bases, in that order; junction bases with no gene match: 6. This CDR3 comprises 15 residues. Germline CDR1 and CDR2: MDHEN and SYDVKM. The CDR3 sequence: CASSSGGTGANVLTF. The CDR3 coding sequence is TGTGCCAGCAGCTCCGGGGGGACCGGGGCCAACGTCCTGACTTTC. Combining the CDR3 with reference TRBV28 and TRBJ2-6 gives the whole variable domain DVKVTQSSRYLVKRTGEKVFLECVQDMDHENMFWYRQDPGLGLRLIYFSYDVKMKEKGDIPEGYSVSREKKERFSLILESASTNQTSMYLCASSSGGTGANVLTFGAGSRLTVL.

Here the CDR3 reads CASEDFPSGEQFF. For the CDR3, the DNA is TGTGCCAGCGAGGACTTCCCTTCGGGCGAGCAGTTCTTC. This chain connects TRBV27 to TRBJ2-1, with a weak D call TRBD2 (5 bases). V shed 8 bases and J shed 10 bases, with 18 bases lying between them. Germline V CDR1 and CDR2: MNHEY, SMNVEV (reference sequence). The CDR3 covers 13 residues.

This clone occurred a few times. CDR3: CASSQARGQGAIYEQYF. CDR3 bases: TGCGCCAGCAGTCAAGCGAGAGGACAGGGGGCTATCTACGAGCAGTACTTC. V is TRBV23-1 and J is TRBJ2-7; 11 bases are shared with TRBD1. TRBV23-1 is known as an ORF, though its function is uncertain. The CDR3 loop spans 17 amino acids. V trimming: 2 bases; J trimming: 3 bases; junction bases outside the gene matches: 9.

This clone appeared a single time. The CDR3 spells CASSGRVRETQYF. In DNA form, the CDR3 reads TGTGCCAGCAGTGGCAGGGTGCGAGAGACCCAGTACTTC. The chain links TRBV6-1 to TRBJ2-5; D is possibly TRBD1 (5 bases). The ends were cut back, 4 bases at V and 4 bases at J, with 10 bases in the middle. The CDR3 sequence is 13 residues long. The germline V gene has CDR1 MNHNS and CDR2 SASEGT.

V and J are TRBV5-6 and TRBJ2-7; tentatively, D is TRBD1 (6 bases). There are 16 residues in the CDR3. V was shortened by 4 bases and J by 0 bases, with 17 bases between the two germline ends. From germline, CDR1 is SGHDT and CDR2 YYEEEE. CDR3 in DNA: TGTGCCAGCAGCCTGACGTCAGGGGCTCCCTCCTACGAGCAGTACTTC. It codes for CASSLTSGAPSYEQYF. The full variable domain, its missing parts supplied by reference TRBV5-6 and TRBJ2-7, is DAGVTQSPTHLIKTRGQQVTLRCSPKSGHDTVSWYQQALGQGPQFIFQYYEEEERQRGNFPDRFSGHQFPNYSSELNVNALLLGDSALYLCASSLTSGAPSYEQYFGPGTRLTVT.

This clone was found a few times. J is TRBJ2-7 and V is TRBV4-1, with D perhaps matching TRBD2 (5 bases). Germline V gives CDR1 MGHRA, CDR2 YSYEKL. V was trimmed by 1 base and J by 2 bases, leaving 9 bases between them. The CDR3 consists of 14 residues. CDR3 amino acids: CASSQGGNPYEQYF. The CDR3 bases are TGCGCCAGCAGCCAAGGAGGGAACCCCTACGAGCAGTACTTC.